The entry that follows covers one TCR beta chain sequence. Its antigen is undetermined. Unique molecular identifiers were carried by the TCR beta cDNA libraries. TCRdb recomputed calls from the PCR reads with MiXCR, one row per CDR3 protein. The sample contains about 760,000 distinct CDR3 sequences, 25% to 30% of which appear only once. Looked up from germline, CDR1 is LNHNV and CDR2 is YYDKDF (reference sequence). The V gene end was trimmed by 2 bases and the J gene end by 7 bases; junction bases not matched to a gene: 6. This CDR3 is built from 14 residues. These data belong to a study of post-analysis software for immune sequencing data. Study-wide results and caveats: Roughly five TRBV segments, including TRBV5-6, TRBV5-1 and TRBV20-1, were more frequent in patients than controls. Those with multiple sclerosis, the patient group, showed significantly lower normalized Chao1 diversity than controls.

Material: blood. The chain uses TRBV15 and TRBJ2-7; 9 bases agree with TRBD1. This receptor was identified in a girl aged 10-17 years with multiple sclerosis. Here the CDR3 reads CATSRRQGGDEQYF. CDR3 DNA: TGTGCCACCAGCAGAAGACAGGGGGGGGATGAGCAGTACTTC.